This is a list of T cell receptor beta chains from one sample in a study of human T cells and chemical hapten exposure. TCRdb re-analysed the RACE reads in MiXCR, keeping a single row per CDR3 protein. The data show 80,000 to 95,000 distinct CDR3 sequences, approximately 9.9% seen once. Sequencing used whole blood, obtained in connection with sensitization to the hapten diphenylcyclopropenone (DPC). The receptor set was obtained from a man aged 35 to 55 with alopecia areata. Some clones in this sample may be carry-over from other donors' samples. The CDR3 runs from the conserved cysteine through the conserved F or W. D genes are given only for firm matches. The size field is filled for only some rows; it gives once, few, many or a size class.

abundance	j_gene	d_gene	v_gene	CDR3nt	CDR3aa
large	TRBJ2-7	TRBD2	TRBV20-1	TGCAGTGCAGCCCCTTTAGCGGGACTCACCTACGAGCAGTACTTC	CSAAPLAGLTYEQYF
NA	TRBJ2-5	TRBD2	TRBV20-1	TGCAGTGCTAAAGGTAGCGGGAAAGAGACCCAGTACTTC	CSAKGSGKETQYF
many	TRBJ1-1	NA	TRBV29-1	TGCAGCGTTTTGGCAGGGACGAACACTGAAGCTTTCTTT	CSVLAGTNTEAFF
NA	TRBJ2-3	NA	TRBV7-9	TGTGCCAGCAGCTTAAGGCCAGATACGCAGTATTTT	CASSLRPDTQYF
NA	TRBJ2-5	TRBD2	TRBV5-4	TGTGCCAGCAGCTTGGAGGGGCGGGAGGGAGAGACCCAGTACTTC	CASSLEGREGETQYF
NA	TRBJ1-1	NA	TRBV10-3	TGTGCCATCAGTGAGTATGGCGGGAACACTGAAGCTTTCTTT	CAISEYGGNTEAFF
few	TRBJ2-1	TRBD2	TRBV28	TGTGCCAGCAGTTTTGGACTAGCCAATGAGCAGTTCTTC	CASSFGLANEQFF
few	TRBJ1-3	NA	TRBV27	TGTGCCAGCGGACATAGGACAGCCTCTGGAAACACCATATATTTT	CASGHRTASGNTIYF
NA	TRBJ2-1	NA	TRBV12-3/TRBV12-4	TGTGCCAGCAGTTTGGTGTGGCCTAATGAGCAGTTCTTC	CASSLVWPNEQFF
NA	TRBJ2-3	TRBD2	TRBV2	TGTGCCAGTTTTCTTCCGGGACTAGCGGCAATTAGCACAGATACGCAGTATTTT	CASFLPGLAAISTDTQYF
few	TRBJ1-2	TRBD1	TRBV4-2	TGTGCCAGCAGCCAAGATGAGGGGGCGGAAGGCTACACCTTC	CASSQDEGAEGYTF
NA	TRBJ2-3	NA	TRBV7-2	TGTGCCAGCAGCCTACCGCCCCCAAATACGCAGTATTTT	CASSLPPPNTQYF
few	TRBJ2-4	TRBD1	TRBV7-2	TGTGCCAGCAGGCCCGGGACAGGGGTTTTGGGCGCCAAAAACATTCAGTACTTC	CASRPGTGVLGAKNIQYF
NA	TRBJ2-3	NA	TRBV2	TGTGCCAGCAGTGACCAGGGGCAACCAGATACGCAGTATTTT	CASSDQGQPDTQYF
few	TRBJ2-3	NA	TRBV5-1	TGCGCCAGCAGCTTGGACGGCACTCTCACAGATACGCAGTATTTT	CASSLDGTLTDTQYF
few	TRBJ2-1	NA	TRBV6-5	TGTGCCAGCACCTCGGGGTTCTCCTACAATGAGCAGTTCTTC	CASTSGFSYNEQFF
NA	TRBJ2-7	NA	TRBV13	TGTGCCAGCAGCCAACCGGCAGGTCCCTACGAGCAGTACTTC	CASSQPAGPYEQYF
NA	TRBJ2-1	NA	TRBV6-1	TGTGCCAGCAGTGAAACACGGGGCCCTCAAATCCGCAATGAGCAGTTCTTC	CASSETRGPQIRNEQFF
few	TRBJ1-4	NA	TRBV11-1	TGTGCCAGCAGCAGAAACGGGGATTACGAAAAACTGTTTTTT	CASSRNGDYEKLFF
NA	TRBJ2-3	NA	TRBV7-9	TGTGCCAGCAGCTTAGTCCCAGACACAGATACGCAGTATTTT	CASSLVPDTDTQYF
NA	TRBJ1-5	NA	TRBV4-1	TGCGCCAGCAGCCAAGACCCCTTCGGGGGTGATCAGCCCCAGCATTTT	CASSQDPFGGDQPQHF
few	TRBJ2-7	TRBD2	TRBV7-2	TGTGCCAGCAGCCCAATCGGACTAGCGGGCCACGAGCAGTACTTC	CASSPIGLAGHEQYF
many	TRBJ1-1	NA	TRBV6-2/TRBV6-3	TGTGCCAGCAGTCACAATTGGGGTGGTGCCACTGAAGCTTTCTTT	CASSHNWGGATEAFF
NA	TRBJ2-2	NA	TRBV6-2/TRBV6-3	TGTGCCAGCAGGCTAGCCCCGGAGACCGGGGAGCTGTTTTTT	CASRLAPETGELFF
NA	TRBJ1-5	NA	TRBV6-2/TRBV6-3	TGTGCCAGCACCCCCCAAAGGCATCGGCCCCAGCATTTT	CASTPQRHRPQHF
many	TRBJ1-1	NA	TRBV20-1	TGCAGTGCTTGGAAGTCCCTGAACACTGAAGCTTTCTTT	CSAWKSLNTEAFF
NA	TRBJ1-4	NA	TRBV28	TGTGCCAGCAATCCTTTGGCGGCAACTAATGAAAAACTGTTTTTT	CASNPLAATNEKLFF